The next 30 T cell receptor beta chains were all read from a single sample in a study of T cells in Graves' hyperthyroidism and ophthalmopathy (dated by TCRdb to 2018 to 2020). Libraries were made using multiplex PCR. Sequencing was performed on an Illumina HiSeq 2000. The TCR beta CDR3 regions were amplified from the RNA transcripts. The first round of RT-PCR for the TCR CDR3 was performed with the HTBI primer set and the Qiagen OneStep RT-PCR kit. TCRdb redid the processing of the public reads, applying fastp at Q25 and MiXCR, and retained in-frame beta chains. Entries that share a CDR3 protein sequence are merged under the most common genes and DNA. The sample table holds around 700,000 distinct CDR3 sequences, of which 35% were seen once. The ten biggest clones cover more than 25% of the sample. The sample was blood. The receptors shown here come from a woman between 40 and 50 years old with Graves' hyperthyroidism.

The CDR3, as DNA: TGTGCCAGCAGTGAAATGCAGGGTTTCACTGAAGCTTTCTTT. The encoded protein is CASSEMQGFTEAFF. The V and J genes are TRBV6-1 and TRBJ1-1; the D gene is possibly TRBD1 (5 bases). Germline values: CDR1 MNHNS, CDR2 SASEGT. The CDR3 runs 14 residues. The V end lost 2 bases, the J end lost 4 bases, and 11 bases lay between the germline ends.

The V gene is TRBV7-2, the J gene TRBJ2-7; maybe TRBD2 (7 bases). The CDR3 runs 13 residues. Trimming shortened V by 11 bases and J by 4 bases, and 18 bases separated the two germline ends. CDR1 is SGHTA, CDR2 FQGNSA, per germline. The CDR3 DNA reads TGTGCCTGCTACGGGGGGCACCCATACGAGCAGTACTTC. This gives the protein CACYGGHPYEQYF. The variable domain in full, with the rest retrieved from reference TRBV7-2 and TRBJ2-7, is GAGVSQSPSNKVTEKGKDVELRCDPISGHTALYWYRQSLGQGLEFLIYFQGNSAPDKSGLPSDRFSAERTGGSVSTLTIQRTQQEDSAVYLCACYGGHPYEQYFGPGTRLTVT.

This clonotype has a count of ten or more. The chain uses TRBV25-1 and TRBJ2-2; 9 bases agree with TRBD1. CDR1 MGHDK and CDR2 SYGVNS come from the germline V gene. The CDR3 runs to 15 residues. V lost 4 bases, J lost 3 bases, and 3 bases stayed unmatched. CDR3 region: CASSADRGHTGELFF. CDR3 bases: TGTGCCAGCAGTGCGGACAGGGGACACACCGGGGAGCTGTTTTTT.

This clonotype appeared a few times. This chain joins TRBV11-2 and TRBJ2-2; D perhaps matches TRBD1 (5 bases). CDR1 and CDR2 from the germline V gene are SGHAT and FQNNGV. CDR3 length equals 17 residues. V dropped 8 bases and J dropped 1 base, with 20 bases sitting between them. In DNA, the CDR3 is TGTGCCAGCTCCAAGGAGAAGGGGCGGAGGAACACCGGGGAGCTGTTTTTT. This sequence encodes CASSKEKGRRNTGELFF.

In this sample, this clonotype turned up many times. The chain employs TRBV7-9 and TRBJ1-6; no clear D gene. The CDR3 sequence is 14 residues long. V dropped 6 bases and J dropped 6 bases, with 12 bases sitting between them. CDR1 SEHNR and CDR2 FQNEAQ come from the germline V gene (reference sequence). The CDR3 coding sequence is TGTGCCAGCAGAACCGAGGCAGCTAATTCACCCCTCCACTTT. The encoded protein is CASRTEAANSPLHF.

Details on this clonotype: This may stem from a read error, because a much larger clone lies one nucleotide away. The chain couples TRBV7-3 to TRBJ2-7; 7 nucleotides match TRBD1. This CDR3 region has 12 residues. The germline CDR1 and CDR2 sequences are SGHTA and FQGTGA. The CDR3 DNA follows: TGTGCCGGCAGTATTATCGGGACAGAGCGCTACTTC. This sequence encodes CAGSIIGTERYF.

On this clonotype itself: This may stem from a read error, because a much larger clone lies one nucleotide away. V is TRBV7-2 and J is TRBJ2-7, with D perhaps matching TRBD1 (5 bases). This CDR3 contains 14 residues. Trimming stripped 1 base from V and 7 bases from J, with 14 bases between. The V gene's germline CDR1 is SGHTA and CDR2 FQGNSA. This CDR3 is CTSSLEGAVLEQYF. In DNA, the CDR3 is TGTACCAGCAGCTTAGAAGGGGCAGTACTGGAGCAGTACTTC.

The chain carries TRBV5-1 and TRBJ2-5, with 7 nucleotides matching TRBD1. The CDR3 loop spans 14 amino acids. Looked up from germline, CDR1 is SGHRS and CDR2 is YFSETQ. The ends lost 4 bases at V and 5 bases at J; junction bases unmatched: 8. As DNA, the CDR3 is TGCGCCAGCAGCGCAGAGGGGGCATCGGAGACCCAGTACTTC. Protein product: CASSAEGASETQYF.

This clonotype has at least ten counts. J is TRBJ2-2 and V is TRBV12-3 or TRBV12-4; D gene ambiguous. CDR3 length: 13 residues. V lost 6 bases to trimming and J lost 2 bases, with 7 bases between them. The DNA for the CDR3 is TGTGCCAGCAGAACAAGTAACACCGGGGAGCTGTTTTTT. It yields the protein CASRTSNTGELFF.

This rearrangement joins TRBV6-6 to TRBJ2-7; 12 nucleotides match TRBD1. Germline V gene lookup returns CDR1 MNHNY and CDR2 SVGAGI (reference sequence). J gave up 4 bases and V 4 bases, and 14 bases lay outside the gene matches. CDR3 length: 18 residues. The CDR3 reads CASSSLYPGQGATYEQYF. In DNA, the CDR3 is TGTGCCAGCAGTTCTCTTTACCCGGGACAGGGGGCAACATACGAGCAGTACTTC.

This clonotype showed up just a few times. The chain has TRBV7-2 and TRBJ1-2, with unresolved D. Germline V gene data show CDR1 as SGHTA and CDR2 as FQGNSA. This CDR3 region has 15 residues. With 5 bases removed from V and 0 bases from J, the gap between germline ends came to 13 bases. Written as DNA, the CDR3 is TGTGCCAGCAGCCCGGTGGGTTTCCCTAACTATGGCTACACCTTC. Its protein is CASSPVGFPNYGYTF.

This clonotype was found many times. The CDR3 protein is CASGGSAGGNQPQHF. The CDR3 bases are TGTGCCAGCGGGGGCAGCGCGGGCGGCAATCAGCCCCAGCATTTT. The chain links TRBV7-9 to TRBJ1-5; the D gene is possibly TRBD1 (6 bases). The germline gives CDR1 SEHNR, CDR2 FQNEAQ (reference sequence). The CDR3 length is 15 residues. Trimming took off 8 bases at V and 2 bases at J, with 16 bases between the two ends.

Many counts were recorded for this clonotype. The chain couples TRBV27 to TRBJ1-5, with TRBD1 as a possible D gene (6 bases). V lost 4 bases and J 7 bases, leaving 11 bases between the germline ends. CDR1 is MNHEY, CDR2 SMNVEV, per germline (reference sequence). This CDR3 contains 13 residues. The CDR3 DNA reads as TGTGCCAGCAGTTGGGGGGCTCAGCAGCCCCAGCATTTT. Translation gives CASSWGAQQPQHF.

The V gene is TRBV30, the J gene TRBJ2-5; 9 bases fit TRBD2. With V trimmed by 0 bases and J by 5 bases, 4 bases remained unmatched. This CDR3 region has 14 residues. Per the germline V gene, CDR1 is GTSNPN and CDR2 is SVGIG (reference sequence). The CDR3 here is CAWSVLSGRETQYF. The CDR3 nucleotides read TGTGCCTGGAGTGTACTCAGCGGGAGGGAGACCCAGTACTTC.

This clonotype was counted only a few times. The chain combines TRBV6-6 with TRBJ2-7; D ambiguous. The ends were cut back, 9 bases at V and 4 bases at J, with 13 bases in the middle. Per germline, CDR1 MNHNY and CDR2 SVGAGI (reference sequence). The length of the CDR3 is 12 residues. CDR3 region: CASTADKYEQYF. In DNA form, the CDR3 reads TGTGCCAGTACGGCAGACAAATACGAGCAGTACTTC.

This rearrangement joins TRBV29-1 to TRBJ1-1, with TRBD1 matching over 7 bases. Germline loops: CDR1 SQVTM, CDR2 ANQGSEA. The CDR3 is 12 amino acids. V lost 4 bases, J lost 11 bases, and 10 bases stayed unmatched. The CDR3 sequence is CSVGEQGFTAFF. The CDR3 nucleotides read TGCAGCGTTGGGGAACAGGGGTTCACCGCTTTCTTT.

The chain links TRBV27 to TRBJ2-7; 7 nucleotides line up with TRBD1. Germline CDR1 MNHEY, CDR2 SMNVEV (reference sequence). Trimming took 6 bases from V and 5 from J; bases not matched to a gene: 13. The CDR3 is 15 amino acids. CDR3 in DNA: TGTGCCAGCAGCACCAGACAGGGCTGGGTCCACGAGCAGTACTTC. Encoded protein: CASSTRQGWVHEQYF.

The chain is built from TRBV12-3 or TRBV12-4 and TRBJ1-5, with 8 bases identical to TRBD1. The V gene end was trimmed by 5 bases and the J gene end by 5 bases; junction bases not matched to a gene: 11. The CDR3 is 16 residues long. The CDR3 nucleotides are TGTGCCAGCAGTCAAACACCCCAGGGGGCTTATCAGCCCCAGCATTTT. It is translated as CASSQTPQGAYQPQHF.

For this clonotype: This sequence may be a read error, since a much larger clone differs from it by one base. This chain uses TRBV11-2 with TRBJ2-5; D is undetermined. There are 12 residues in the CDR3. V was trimmed by 7 bases and J by 1 base, leaving 7 bases between them. Germline assignment: CDR1 SGHAT and CDR2 FQNNGV. CDR3 protein: CASNQAQETQYF. In DNA, the CDR3 is TGTGCCAGCAACCAAGCCCAAGAGACCCAGTACTTC.

The chain carries TRBV6-2 or TRBV6-3 and TRBJ2-5; D remains ambiguous. CDR1 MNHEY and CDR2 SVGEGT come from the germline V gene. The CDR3 is 18 amino acids. The germline V and J ends were trimmed by 7 bases and 6 bases, with 30 bases remaining between them. The CDR3 region has the DNA TGTGCCAGCACCATTACCCGGTTTTCGGAGAAAGCCTGGAAGACCCAGTACTTC. This translates into CASTITRFSEKAWKTQYF.

The chain couples TRBV20-1 to TRBJ1-2; no reliable D call. Germline CDR1 reads DFQATT; CDR2 reads SNEGSKA (reference sequence). V lost 3 bases and J 3 bases, leaving 17 bases between the germline ends. This CDR3 contains 15 residues. For the CDR3, the DNA is TGCAGTGCTAGGAGAGGGAAAGGGTCCGACTATGGCTACACCTTC. It encodes CSARRGKGSDYGYTF.

This clonotype has at least ten counts. This chain connects TRBV2 to TRBJ1-6; D ambiguous. Per the germline V gene, CDR1 is SNHLY and CDR2 is FYNNEI. The germline V and J ends were trimmed by 7 bases and 0 bases, with 16 bases remaining between them. CDR3 length: 17 amino acids. In nucleotides, the CDR3 is TGTGCCAGCAAATCCGGGGAAGATAGCTCCTATAATTCACCCCTCCACTTT. Translated: CASKSGEDSSYNSPLHF.

This clonotype was seen ten or more times. V and J are TRBV10-3 and TRBJ1-2; the D is unclear. The CDR3 runs to 12 residues. Germline CDR1 is ENHRY and CDR2 is SYGVKD. Trimming removed 8 bases from V and 6 bases from J, with 13 bases in between. For the CDR3, the DNA is TGTGCCATCTCTCAGAGTCAAGATGGCTACACCTTC. Encoded protein: CAISQSQDGYTF.

V usage is TRBV5-1 and J usage is TRBJ2-3; no reliable D call. Germline V gene lookup returns CDR1 SGHRS and CDR2 YFSETQ. The CDR3 length is 17 residues. V lost 0 bases and J 2 bases, leaving 16 bases between the germline ends. CDR3 residues: CASSLGESPPLTDTQYF. Written as DNA, the CDR3 is TGCGCCAGCAGCTTGGGAGAATCACCACCCCTCACAGATACGCAGTATTTT.

To note about this clonotype: A clone one base away is much larger, so this may be a read error. The chain recombines TRBV10-3 with TRBJ2-2; TRBD1 might be the D (7 bases). This CDR3 contains 15 residues. Germline CDR1 ENHRY, CDR2 SYGVKD. The CDR3 here is CASSAGTANTGGLFF. The DNA of the CDR3 is TGTGCCAGCAGTGCCGGGACAGCGAACACCGGGGGGCTGTTTTTT.

This clonotype has at least ten counts. The chain has TRBV9 and TRBJ1-3, with D maybe TRBD1 (5 bases). The germline V gene encodes CDR1 SGDLS and CDR2 YYNGEE. CDR3 length equals 14 residues. Trimming removed 3 bases at V and 4 bases at J, with 11 bases between. The CDR3 protein is CASSAGTAGNTIYF. The CDR3 DNA sequence: TGTGCCAGCAGCGCCGGGACGGCGGGAAACACCATATATTTT.

This clonotype was picked up many times. The chain has TRBV20-1 and TRBJ1-6, with 7 bases matching TRBD1. This CDR3 has 14 amino acids. Trimming at V came to 4 bases and at J to 9 bases, leaving 9 bases not matched to a gene. The germline CDR1 and CDR2 sequences are DFQATT and SNEGSKA (reference sequence). This CDR3 is CSATGQVFVSPLHF. For the CDR3, the DNA is TGCAGTGCTACCGGACAGGTGTTTGTTTCACCCCTCCACTTT.

There are many counts of this clonotype. In DNA, the CDR3 is TGTGCCAGTAGTATAGGTTCAGGGATGGGATCCTACGAGCAGTACTTC. Its translation is CASSIGSGMGSYEQYF. The chain employs TRBV19 and TRBJ2-7; perhaps TRBD1 as D (5 bases). V was pared by 1 base and J by 1 base, with 14 bases between. Germline lookup yields CDR1 LNHDA and CDR2 SQIVND (reference sequence). CDR3 length: 16 residues.

The chain combines TRBV3-1 with TRBJ2-5, with 7 bases fitting TRBD1. There are 15 residues in the CDR3. Germline V gene data show CDR1 as LGHDT and CDR2 as YNNKEL (reference sequence). V trimming: 4 bases; J trimming: 5 bases; junction bases outside the gene matches: 10. The CDR3 protein is CASSPTGAKGETQYF. For the CDR3, the DNA is TGTGCCAGCAGCCCTACAGGGGCCAAGGGGGAGACCCAGTACTTC.

Details on this clonotype: Since a much larger clone is just one base distant, this may be a read error. The gene calls are TRBV7-2 and TRBJ2-7, with D perhaps matching TRBD2 (6 bases). This CDR3 spans 15 amino acids. V was trimmed by 5 bases and J by 5 bases, leaving 19 bases between them. Germline V lookup: CDR1 SGHTA, CDR2 FQGNSA. The CDR3 DNA reads as TGTGCCAGCAGCCCACAAGGCGGGGTCCTCGACGAGCAGTACGTC. Translated, it gives CASSPQGGVLDEQYV.